Sequencing of this T cell receptor beta chain was carried out in a study of beta chain features in type 1 diabetes. Study-wide context: The study examined roughly 100 million sorted cells across all samples.

Expressed TCRB transcripts were sequenced because the entire RNA isolate underwent reverse transcription. Assay used: immunoSEQ multiplex PCR; TCRdb lists only in-frame clones, some missing. The sample has over 100,000 clones, 15% to 20% seen once. General study findings and limits: All four CD4+ subsets from Type 1 diabetes patients carried moderately but significantly shorter TCRB CDR3s. Relative to healthy donors, patients appeared to have naive, central memory and Treg TCRB repertoires that were more similar.

Germline V gene sequence: CDR1 MNHEY, CDR2 SVGAGI. CDR3 length: 16 residues. Trimming stripped 0 bases from V and 4 bases from J, with 15 bases between. Remarks on this clone: Antigen unknown.

Sequenced input: central memory CD4+ T cells from blood. The chain links TRBV6-5 to TRBJ1-2; TRBD1 is a possible D gene (5 bases). This sequence originates from a man younger than 45 with type 1 diabetes. The CDR3 sequence: CASSYSALSRGYGYTF. The CDR3 DNA is TGTGCCAGCAGTTACTCTGCCCTCTCTAGGGGCTATGGCTACACCTTC.